This T cell receptor beta chain was sequenced for a study of T-cell memory formation after mild COVID-19. Study summary: Among the donors, TCR clusters were largely specific to each donor. Study results and caveats: Whether second-wave clones peaking at day 37 were SARS-CoV-2 specific went unconfirmed. Prior to infection, memory already included some responding clones, suggesting cross-reactive memory joined.

The germline V and J ends were trimmed by 1 base and 4 bases, with 1 base remaining between them. The CDR3 runs to 12 residues. Germline CDR1 reads LNHNV; CDR2 reads YYDKDF (reference sequence). Employing constant-segment primers, 5'RACE generated TCR alpha and TCR beta cDNA libraries bearing sample barcodes and UMIs. TCRdb re-analysed the 5' RACE reads in MiXCR, keeping a single row per CDR3 protein. This table has 450,000 or so distinct CDR3 sequences, over 15% appearing once. This clonotype came up a few times. Its specificity is unknown. Input material: PBMCs or a T cell subset sorted from them (not recorded which). The J gene is TRBJ2-2, the V gene TRBV15; the D is unclear. The source of this sequence is an adult woman who had mild COVID-19 (a few samples of this study predate the infection). Cell type and time point are not known. CDR3 residues: CATSRVTGELFF. The CDR3 DNA follows: TGTGCCACCAGCAGAGTCACCGGGGAGCTGTTTTTT.